This T cell receptor beta chain originates from a study of early stage breast cancer tumors. Overall study: Most invasive tumors, about 80% of the 16, were ER+/PR+/HER2-. Approximately 9.4-fold was the mean read coverage per sample. The ER+/PR+/HER2- tumors included about 8 ductal and a few lobular carcinomas. Study-level results: Comparing each tissue with blood distinguished tumor from normal in most of the 16 patients.

Data came from immunoSEQ multiplex PCR; TCRdb stores just in-frame clones and leaves some out. Seen here are about 48,000 clones, 65% to 90% observed once, and the top ten hold about 1.4%. For this clone: The antigen remains unidentified.

V was cut by 4 bases and J by 1 base, with 11 bases left in between. The CDR3 has 15 amino acids. Germline-derived CDR1 and CDR2 are LGHNA and YNFKEQ. This sequence originates from a person aged 45 to 59 with breast cancer. What was sequenced was blood. The chain couples TRBV4-2 to TRBJ1-5; D not certain. The DNA for the CDR3 is TGTGCCAGCAGCCCAGAGAGGCAGAGCAATCAGCCCCAGCATTTT. It codes for CASSPERQSNQPQHF.